Listed here are 10 T cell receptor beta chains from one sample, sequenced in a study of OX40 agonist ivuxolimab in advanced cancers. TCRdb's table, derived via immunoSEQ multiplex PCR, lists solely in-frame clones and lacks some. The table records roughly 15,000 clones, about 88% of them present only once. The material was CD4+ or CD8+ T cells sorted from blood, obtained in a trial of the OX40 agonist ivuxolimab. Every receptor here comes from an adult with an advanced solid tumor such as melanoma, head and neck, liver or kidney cancer.

V usage is TRBV10-3 and J usage is TRBJ2-7, with D hard to call. The CDR3 runs to 14 residues. Between the trimmed V and J ends, which lost 5 bases and 0 bases, there was a span of 11 bases. Germline V gene lookup returns CDR1 ENHRY and CDR2 SYGVKD. The CDR3 reads CAISKDFPSYEQYF. CDR3 DNA: TGTGCCATCAGTAAAGACTTTCCCTCCTACGAGCAGTACTTC.

V gene TRBV7-2 combines with J gene TRBJ2-7; D is ambiguous. Trimming removed 1 base at V and 5 bases at J, with 18 bases between. CDR1 SGHTA and CDR2 FQGNSA come from the germline V gene. The CDR3 consists of 16 residues. CDR3 sequence (DNA): TGTGCCAGCAGCTTAGTTGGCCGACGTCGACGGGACGAGCAGTACTTC. It is translated as CASSLVGRRRRDEQYF.

This sequence joins TRBV5-6 and TRBJ2-2; a weak D match, TRBD2 (7 bases). Germline assignment: CDR1 SGHDT and CDR2 YYEEEE. The CDR3 totals 16 residues. Between the trimmed V and J ends, which lost 0 bases and 4 bases, there was a span of 13 bases. CDR3 in amino acids: CASSLDRGAPTGELFF. CDR3 sequence (DNA): TGTGCCAGCAGCTTGGATCGGGGGGCGCCCACCGGGGAGCTGTTTTTT.

This clone is a singleton in its sample. The chain employs TRBV28 and TRBJ2-5, with D perhaps matching TRBD2 (6 bases). Germline lookup yields CDR1 MDHEN and CDR2 SYDVKM. The CDR3 length is 14 residues. V lost 3 bases and J 4 bases, leaving 12 bases between the germline ends. The chain's CDR3 is CASSFYTSIETQYF. CDR3 nucleotide sequence: TGTGCCAGCAGTTTTTACACTAGCATAGAGACCCAGTACTTC.

The chain employs TRBV6-5 and TRBJ1-2; the D gene is possibly TRBD1 (5 bases). Germline V lookup: CDR1 MNHEY, CDR2 SVGAGI. CDR3 length equals 14 residues. V was trimmed by 4 bases and J by 6 bases, leaving 15 bases between them. DNA for the CDR3: TGTGCCAGCAGTTCCCTGGGGCCGGTCAATGGCTACACCTTC. Translation: CASSSLGPVNGYTF.

The V call is TRBV11-2, the J call TRBJ2-7, with D perhaps matching TRBD1 (6 bases). CDR3 size: 16 residues. Trimming pared 1 base from V and 1 base from J, leaving 14 bases between. Germline V gene sequence: CDR1 SGHAT, CDR2 FQNNGV. CDR3 DNA sequence: TGTGCCAGCAGCTTAGGGGGGCGCCAGGGGTCCTACGAGCAGTACTTC. Its protein is CASSLGGRQGSYEQYF.

The V and J genes are TRBV10-1 and TRBJ2-7, with TRBD2 matching 11 bases. V lost 2 bases and J lost 5; bases outside the gene matches: 8. The length of the CDR3 is 16 residues. In germline, CDR1 is WNHNN, CDR2 SYGVQD (reference sequence). As DNA, the CDR3 is TGCGCCAGCAGTGAGACTAGCGGGAGTAAAGGCCACGAGCAGTACTTC. Its translation is CASSETSGSKGHEQYF.

The chain couples TRBV19 to TRBJ1-5; D call uncertain. Per the germline V gene, CDR1 is LNHDA and CDR2 is SQIVND (reference sequence). With 6 bases removed from V and 6 bases from J, the gap between germline ends came to 9 bases. The length of the CDR3 is 12 residues. The CDR3 bases are TGTGCCAGTAGACGGGGAGGTCAGCCCCAGCATTTT. Translation: CASRRGGQPQHF.

V is TRBV7-2 and J is TRBJ2-7; 8 bases match TRBD2. Trimming cost V 2 bases and J 10 bases; bases outside gene matches: 7. Germline V gene sequence: CDR1 SGHTA, CDR2 FQGNSA. This CDR3 comprises 13 residues. CDR3 sequence reads: CASSLNGGLGQYF. As DNA, the CDR3 is TGTGCCAGCAGCTTAAATGGGGGACTAGGTCAGTACTTC.

V usage is TRBV4-3 and J usage is TRBJ1-6; D gene ambiguous. The germline V gene has CDR1 LGHNA and CDR2 YSLEER. The CDR3 sequence is 15 residues long. Trimming stripped 1 base from V and 8 bases from J, with 12 bases between. The CDR3 nucleotides are TGCGCCAGCAGCCAAGCCTGGGGAGACCATTCACCCCTCCACTTT. It encodes CASSQAWGDHSPLHF.